These T cell receptor beta chains were read from a single sample in a study of CD8+CD57+ T cells in acquired aplastic anemia. TCRdb reanalysed the reads using MiXCR and keeps one entry per CDR3 protein. The data show just over 450,000 distinct CDR3 sequences, roughly 34% seen once. The material sequenced was sorted CD4+, CD8+, or CD8+CD57+ T cells (not recorded which) from PBMCs. The receptors here all came from a human donor with aplastic anemia. Both conserved end residues are part of each CDR3. The D gene is left open where the match is weak. Clone size is stated in some rows and not others, as once, few, many or a class when expanded.

CASQKGDGSNSPLHF | TGTGCCAGCCAGAAGGGGGACGGTTCTAATTCACCCCTCCACTTT | TRBV7-9 | many | TRBJ1-6 | NA
CASSYLDPNNNSPLHF | TGTGCCAGCAGTTACCTGGACCCAAATAATAATTCACCCCTCCACTTT | TRBV6-2/TRBV6-3 | NA | TRBJ1-6 | NA
CATSDSGDRSYNEQFF | TGTGCCACCAGTGATTCTGGGGACAGGTCCTACAATGAGCAGTTCTTC | TRBV24-1 | many | TRBJ2-1 | TRBD1
CASSLDRVREAFF | TGCGCCAGCAGCTTGGATAGAGTGCGTGAAGCTTTCTTT | TRBV5-1 | NA | TRBJ1-1 | NA
CSATVGASANNEQFF | TGCAGTGCTACAGTTGGGGCTAGCGCTAACAATGAGCAGTTCTTC | TRBV20-1 | NA | TRBJ2-1 | NA
CSGQGEGVYGYTF | TGCAGCGGCCAGGGGGAAGGTGTTTATGGCTACACCTTC | TRBV29-1 | NA | TRBJ1-2 | TRBD1
CASSLGRGQRNTEAFF | TGTGCCAGCAGCTTAGGCAGGGGACAGAGGAACACTGAAGCTTTCTTT | TRBV5-5 | NA | TRBJ1-1 | TRBD1
CAWSVTGSGDYNEQFF | TGTGCCTGGAGTGTAACCGGTAGCGGGGACTACAATGAGCAGTTCTTC | TRBV30 | NA | TRBJ2-1 | TRBD2
CASSGEMGQTNEKLFF | TGTGCCAGCAGTGGAGAGATGGGACAGACGAATGAAAAACTGTTTTTT | TRBV2 | NA | TRBJ1-4 | TRBD1
CASRDRDREILVYGYTF | TGTGCCAGCAGAGACCGGGACAGAGAGATTCTGGTCTATGGCTACACCTTC | TRBV2 | NA | TRBJ1-2 | TRBD1
CASFRGEAYNSPLHF | TGTGCCAGCTTTAGGGGGGAGGCCTATAATTCACCCCTCCACTTT | TRBV7-9 | few | TRBJ1-6 | NA
CASSLPAGTGDGYTF | TGCGCCAGCAGCTTGCCCGCCGGGACAGGGGATGGCTACACCTTC | TRBV5-1 | NA | TRBJ1-2 | TRBD1
CSARGFKNEQFF | TGCAGTGCTAGAGGGTTCAAAAATGAGCAGTTCTTC | TRBV20-1 | many | TRBJ2-1 | NA
CSSGRVNTGELFF | TGCAGCTCGGGACGCGTTAACACCGGGGAGCTGTTTTTT | TRBV29-1 | NA | TRBJ2-2 | NA
CASSLGQAPTYEQYF | TGTGCCAGCAGCCTAGGACAGGCGCCTACCTACGAGCAGTACTTC | TRBV7-6 | many | TRBJ2-7 | TRBD1
CSARDRASGTTDTQYF | TGCAGTGCTAGAGATAGGGCTAGCGGGACCACAGATACGCAGTATTTT | TRBV20-1 | few | TRBJ2-3 | TRBD2
CAGSHGRNTGAFF | TGCGCCGGCAGTCATGGTCGGAACACTGGAGCTTTCTTT | TRBV10-1 | NA | TRBJ1-1 | NA
CASKGPSGQPQHF | TGTGCCAGTAAAGGACCCTCTGGTCAGCCCCAGCATTTT | TRBV19 | many | TRBJ1-5 | NA
CASSPGDSFSGNTIYF | TGTGCCAGCAGTCCAGGTGACAGCTTCTCTGGAAACACCATATATTTT | TRBV10-1 | few | TRBJ1-3 | NA
CANSQIFSQPQHF | TGCGCCAACAGCCAAATATTTTCTCAGCCCCAGCATTTT | TRBV4-1 | few | TRBJ1-5 | NA
CSVGGTQYNEQFF | TGCAGCGTTGGGGGGACACAATACAATGAGCAGTTCTTC | TRBV29-1 | few | TRBJ2-1 | NA
CASSGTGRNYGYTF | TGTGCCAGCAGCGGGACCGGACGGAACTATGGCTACACCTTC | TRBV7-2 | NA | TRBJ1-2 | NA
CASSKTGNEQFF | TGTGCCAGCAGTAAGACAGGCAATGAGCAGTTCTTC | TRBV2 | many | TRBJ2-1 | NA
CASSLRMTFYEQYF | TGCGCCAGCAGCCTGAGAATGACATTCTACGAGCAGTACTTC | TRBV4-3 | NA | TRBJ2-7 | NA
CASSLVPSSYEQYF | TGCGCCAGCAGCTTGGTTCCAAGCTCCTACGAGCAGTACTTC | TRBV5-1 | NA | TRBJ2-7 | NA
CASSLQGLRQPQHF | TGTGCCAGCAGCCTACAGGGTCTGAGGCAGCCCCAGCATTTT | TRBV6-2/TRBV6-3 | NA | TRBJ1-5 | NA
CASSQEDYTGDGRNTIYF | TGCGCCAGCAGCCAAGAAGACTATACTGGGGATGGTAGAAACACCATATATTTT | TRBV4-1 | NA | TRBJ1-3 | NA
CASSLWDSYEQYF | TGTGCCAGCAGCTTATGGGACAGCTACGAGCAGTACTTC | TRBV7-7 | NA | TRBJ2-7 | TRBD1
CASRGDDIEGGYGYTF | TGCGCCAGCAGGGGGGACGATATAGAGGGGGGCTATGGCTACACCTTC | TRBV10-2 | NA | TRBJ1-2 | NA
CASSYPGQGSPVGNQPQHF | TGTGCCAGCAGTTATCCGGGACAGGGTTCCCCTGTTGGGAATCAGCCCCAGCATTTT | TRBV6-2/TRBV6-3 | NA | TRBJ1-5 | TRBD1
CASSLLRGANTGELFF | TGCGCCAGCAGCTTGCTTAGGGGGGCGAACACCGGGGAGCTGTTTTTT | TRBV5-1 | NA | TRBJ2-2 | NA
CASRDQGEAQYF | TGTGCCAGCAGGGATCAGGGGGAGGCCCAGTACTTC | TRBV7-2 | few | TRBJ2-5 | NA
CASRPTSGPYEQYF | TGTGCCAGCAGACCTACTAGCGGACCCTACGAGCAGTACTTC | TRBV7-2 | few | TRBJ2-7 | TRBD2
CASQQGGNTEAFF | TGTGCCAGCCAACAGGGCGGCAACACTGAAGCTTTCTTT | TRBV7-3 | many | TRBJ1-1 | NA
CASSQDGFGNYEQYF | TGCGCCAGCAGCCAAGACGGTTTTGGAAACTACGAGCAGTACTTC | TRBV4-3 | NA | TRBJ2-7 | NA
CASSFRDGRDNEQFF | TGTGCCAGCAGTTTCAGGGACGGGAGGGACAATGAGCAGTTCTTC | TRBV2 | NA | TRBJ2-1 | TRBD2
CASSQVWASNQPQHF | TGCGCCAGCAGCCAAGTCTGGGCTAGCAATCAGCCCCAGCATTTT | TRBV4-1 | NA | TRBJ1-5 | NA
CASTTEVANTGELFF | TGTGCCAGCACCACGGAAGTCGCGAACACCGGGGAGCTGTTTTTT | TRBV12-3/TRBV12-4 | few | TRBJ2-2 | NA
CASSPNNNSPLHF | TGTGCCAGCTCACCGAACAATAATTCACCCCTCCACTTT | TRBV18 | few | TRBJ1-6 | NA
CSVPGSNTEAFF | TGCAGCGTTCCGGGCTCGAACACTGAAGCTTTCTTT | TRBV29-1 | NA | TRBJ1-1 | NA
CASSAGEGKNIQFF | TGTGCCAGCAGTGCAGGGGAGGGCAAAAACATTCAGTTCTTC | TRBV2 | few | TRBJ2-1 | NA
CASSLRSGAGEGHQPQHF | TGTGCCAGCAGCTTAAGGTCGGGGGCAGGGGAGGGCCATCAGCCCCAGCATTTT | TRBV7-3 | few | TRBJ1-5 | NA
CATRGGQRTNEQFF | TGTGCCACCAGGGGAGGACAGCGGACCAATGAGCAGTTCTTC | TRBV15 | many | TRBJ2-1 | NA
CASSLGTSGRASYEQYF | TGTGCCAGCAGCCTTGGGACTAGCGGGAGGGCCTCCTACGAGCAGTACTTC | TRBV10-3 | few | TRBJ2-7 | TRBD2
CASSSLANEQFF | TGTGCCAGCAGCTCATTAGCAAATGAGCAGTTCTTC | TRBV7-8 | few | TRBJ2-1 | NA
CASSQEQYDSPEAFF | TGTGCCAGCAGCCAGGAGCAGTATGATTCTCCTGAAGCTTTCTTT | TRBV16 | NA | TRBJ1-1 | NA
CASSPDRVDGSPLHF | TGCGCCAGCAGCCCAGACAGGGTAGATGGTTCACCCCTCCACTTT | TRBV5-1 | many | TRBJ1-6 | TRBD1
CASSPSPGLAGGSADTQYF | TGTGCCAGCAGCCCCTCGCCGGGACTAGCGGGGGGTTCGGCAGATACGCAGTATTTT | TRBV4-2 | NA | TRBJ2-3 | TRBD2
CASRARRDGYTF | TGTGCCAGCAGGGCTAGACGGGACGGCTACACCTTC | TRBV2 | many | TRBJ1-2 | NA
CASSLRTSLHEQFF | TGTGCCAGCAGCCTGAGGACTAGCCTACACGAGCAGTTCTTC | TRBV7-8 | NA | TRBJ2-1 | TRBD2
CAISETAGGHNEQFF | TGTGCCATCAGTGAGACAGCGGGGGGGCACAATGAGCAGTTCTTC | TRBV10-3 | NA | TRBJ2-1 | TRBD2
CASGLAEIYEQYF | TGCGCCAGCGGACTAGCGGAAATCTACGAGCAGTACTTC | TRBV10-2 | NA | TRBJ2-7 | TRBD2
CSASRRQGMTGELFF | TGCAGTGCTAGTCGTAGGCAGGGTATGACCGGGGAGCTGTTTTTT | TRBV20-1 | few | TRBJ2-2 | NA
CASSYGGAQNTEAFF | TGTGCCAGCAGCTACGGTGGGGCCCAGAACACTGAAGCTTTCTTT | TRBV3-1 | NA | TRBJ1-1 | NA